A single sample is the source of the 24 T cell receptor beta chains below, sequenced in a study of T cells in Graves' hyperthyroidism and ophthalmopathy. TCR beta CDR3 regions were amplified from RNA transcripts. Carried out on the TCR CDR3, a first-round RT-PCR used the HTBI primer set. One entry per CDR3 protein, called by TCRdb with MiXCR from the multiplex PCR reads. The table shows approximately 640,000 distinct CDR3 sequences, with around 15% occurring only once. The source material was blood. The source is a middle-aged man with Graves' hyperthyroidism.

The V and J genes are TRBV28 and TRBJ2-7; a weak D match, TRBD1 (6 bases). Germline V lookup: CDR1 MDHEN, CDR2 SYDVKM. With 4 bases removed from V and 3 bases from J, the gap between germline ends came to 19 bases. This CDR3 is 16 amino acids long. The DNA of the CDR3 is TGTGCCAGCAGTTCACCTCGACAGGCGACGTTCTACGAGCAGTACTTC. It codes for CASSSPRQATFYEQYF.

The sample holds a few counts of this clonotype. The chain combines TRBV15 with TRBJ1-2; D is undetermined. The CDR3 is made up of 17 amino acids. Per the germline V gene, CDR1 is LNHNV and CDR2 is YYDKDF (reference sequence). V gave up 0 bases and J gave up 3 bases, with 17 bases separating them. The CDR3 loop is CATSRDTVLDGYYGYTF. CDR3 in DNA: TGTGCCACCAGCAGAGATACGGTTCTGGACGGGTACTATGGCTACACCTTC.

V usage is TRBV30 and J usage is TRBJ1-2; D possibly corresponds to TRBD1 (5 bases). From germline, CDR1 is GTSNPN and CDR2 SVGIG (reference sequence). Between the trimmed V and J ends, which lost 4 bases and 7 bases, there was a span of 19 bases. The CDR3 consists of 14 residues. CDR3 nucleotide sequence: TGTGCCTGGATTCGGGAACGGGGGATACCTGGCTACACCTTC. Translation: CAWIRERGIPGYTF.

This clonotype has a count of ten or more. In DNA form, the CDR3 reads TGTGCCAGCAGCTTAGACGCCGTCCCTAGCACAGATACGCAGTATTTT. It codes for CASSLDAVPSTDTQYF. The rearrangement links TRBV11-2 to TRBJ2-3, with D unclear. Trimming took 0 bases from V and 0 from J, leaving 10 bases between them. Germline loops: CDR1 SGHAT, CDR2 FQNNGV. The CDR3 spans 16 residues.

This clonotype has ten or more counts. The V and J genes are TRBV13 and TRBJ2-1; D might be TRBD2 (5 bases). The CDR3 contains 15 residues. Germline CDR1 is PRHDT and CDR2 is FYEKMQ (reference sequence). Deletions cut 3 bases from V and 2 bases from J, with 11 bases between. In DNA form, the CDR3 reads TGTGCCAGCAGCTTTGGCCTAGCCCCCTACAATGAGCAGTTCTTC. Translating it yields CASSFGLAPYNEQFF.

At least ten counts were recorded for this clonotype. The chain uses TRBV5-1 and TRBJ2-7, with 8 nucleotides matching TRBD1. With V trimmed by 1 base and J by 4 bases, 10 bases remained unmatched. The CDR3 runs 16 residues. Germline CDR1 and CDR2: SGHRS and YFSETQ. The CDR3 coding sequence is TGCGCCAGCAGCTTGCAACCGGGACAGGTCTCTTACGAGCAGTACTTC. It yields the protein CASSLQPGQVSYEQYF.

V and J are TRBV2 and TRBJ2-7; tentative D call: TRBD1 (5 bases). Germline V gene lookup returns CDR1 SNHLY and CDR2 FYNNEI. V was cut by 2 bases and J by 0 bases, with 11 bases left in between. The CDR3 is 15 amino acids. This CDR3 reads CASSEHQDNSYEQYF. The CDR3 DNA reads TGTGCCAGCAGTGAACACCAGGACAACTCCTACGAGCAGTACTTC.

To note about this clonotype: One end of the junction does not line up with germline, which may come from a read error. The chain recombines TRBV3-1 with TRBJ2-1; D is uncertain. The CDR3 totals 16 residues. Germline CDR1 reads LGHDT; CDR2 reads YNNKEL (reference sequence). CDR3 region: CPSSQEAERSYNEQFF. Here the CDR3 DNA reads TGTCCCAGCAGCCAAGAGGCGGAACGCTCCTACAATGAGCAGTTCTTC.

This clonotype was recorded many times. The V and J genes are TRBV27 and TRBJ2-7; 10 bases map to TRBD2. Germline CDR1 reads MNHEY; CDR2 reads SMNVEV (reference sequence). Germline trimming cut 5 bases from V and 5 bases from J; bases unmatched to any gene: 6. The CDR3 sequence is 14 residues long. The CDR3 DNA sequence: TGTGCCAGCAGTCATGGGACTAGCGACAACGAGCAGTACTTC. It codes for CASSHGTSDNEQYF.

At least ten counts were recorded for this clonotype. The chain uses TRBV28 and TRBJ2-7; tentative D call: TRBD2 (5 bases). CDR1 and CDR2 (germline): MDHEN, SYDVKM. Trimming removed 5 bases from V and 7 bases from J, with 18 bases in between. The CDR3 totals 14 residues. CDR3 coding DNA: TGTGCCAGCAGTCCGGGGTACCGTCTGGAAGAGCAGTACTTC. It translates to CASSPGYRLEEQYF.

This clonotype was counted ten times or more. The chain is built from TRBV12-3 or TRBV12-4 and TRBJ1-1; D possibly corresponds to TRBD1 (6 bases). This CDR3 region has 14 residues. V was clipped by 6 bases and J by 2 bases, with 13 bases between them. The CDR3 DNA sequence: TGTGCCAGCAGCCTGACAGGTGATAACACTGAAGCTTTCTTT. Protein product: CASSLTGDNTEAFF.

The V gene is TRBV30, the J gene TRBJ1-5, with D maybe TRBD1 (6 bases). CDR1 is GTSNPN, CDR2 SVGIG, per germline (reference sequence). The CDR3 is made up of 12 amino acids. Deletions cut 5 bases from V and 7 bases from J, with 12 bases between. In DNA, the CDR3 is TGTGCCTGGGCAGGGGTCGGGCAGCCCCAGCATTTT. Translation: CAWAGVGQPQHF.

This clonotype was found many times. The V and J genes are TRBV10-3 and TRBJ2-7; a possible D gene is TRBD1 (5 bases). Germline V gene lookup returns CDR1 ENHRY and CDR2 SYGVKD. The CDR3 runs 13 residues. Trimming removed 3 bases at V and 3 bases at J, with 9 bases between. The CDR3 region has the DNA TGTGCCATCAGTGAAGGGGATGTCTACGAGCAGTACTTC. Its protein product is CAISEGDVYEQYF.

This clonotype was observed many times. V and J are TRBV7-2 and TRBJ2-2; D might be TRBD2 (5 bases). The CDR3 extends over 15 amino acids. CDR1 and CDR2 (germline): SGHTA, FQGNSA. The germline V and J ends were trimmed by 7 bases and 4 bases, with 16 bases remaining between them. This CDR3 is CASTPDSLVTGELFF. CDR3 bases: TGTGCCAGCACCCCGGACTCCCTCGTCACCGGGGAGCTGTTTTTT.

This clonotype was observed at least ten times. The chain employs TRBV7-2 and TRBJ2-7, with 7 bases matching TRBD2. CDR3 length: 17 amino acids. Trimming at V came to 3 bases and at J to 3 bases, leaving 14 bases not matched to a gene. CDR1 and CDR2 (germline): SGHTA, FQGNSA. CDR3 amino acids: CASSLGGTSASGYEQYF. The CDR3 DNA is TGTGCCAGCAGCTTGGGCGGAACTAGCGCTTCCGGCTACGAGCAGTACTTC.

As concerns this clonotype: The germline gene is not matched at one end of the junction; a read error may be the cause. The CDR3 DNA reads as TGTGCCAGCAGGGGACTAGCGGGAGTGGGCGGGGAGCTATTTTTT. This gives the protein CASRGLAGVGGELFF. The chain joins TRBV2 to TRBJ2-2, with 14 bases fitting TRBD2. This CDR3 has 15 amino acids. Germline loops: CDR1 SNHLY, CDR2 FYNNEI.

This rearrangement joins TRBV30 to TRBJ1-2; D gene ambiguous. V was trimmed by 3 bases and J by 5 bases, leaving 13 bases between them. Germline V lookup: CDR1 GTSNPN, CDR2 SVGIG (reference sequence). The CDR3 has 13 amino acids. The CDR3 DNA is TGTGCCTGGAGGGACCTAACTGAGTATGGCTACACCTTC. Its translation: CAWRDLTEYGYTF.

The chain couples TRBV28 to TRBJ2-7; 7 bases match TRBD2. The CDR3 spans 15 residues. Germline-derived CDR1 and CDR2 are MDHEN and SYDVKM. The trim removed 5 bases at V and 2 bases at J, leaving 9 bases unmatched. The CDR3 DNA reads TGTGCCAGCAGTCCCCTCGCGGGAGCAACCTACGAGCAGTACTTC. It is translated as CASSPLAGATYEQYF.

The chain carries TRBV9 and TRBJ2-6; 13 bases match TRBD2. Per the germline V gene, CDR1 is SGDLS and CDR2 is YYNGEE. The CDR3 sequence is 15 residues long. V was clipped by 8 bases and J by 4 bases; unmatched bases: 3. The CDR3, as DNA: TGTGCCAGTGGACTAGCGGGAGTCGGGGCCAACGTCCTGACTTTC. As protein: CASGLAGVGANVLTF.

This clonotype was detected ten times or more. For the CDR3, the DNA is TGTGCCACCAGCAGAGCTGCCGGGGCGCTAAGAGGAGTCTCTGAAGCTTTCTTT. Its protein is CATSRAAGALRGVSEAFF. The rearrangement links TRBV15 to TRBJ1-1; TRBD1 might be the D (5 bases). Trimming removed 1 base from V and 6 bases from J, with 24 bases in between. The CDR3 has 18 residues. Germline CDR1 LNHNV, CDR2 YYDKDF (reference sequence).

Here the CDR3 reads CSARDHSGRSTDTQYF. The CDR3 DNA is TGCAGTGCTAGAGATCACAGCGGGAGAAGCACAGATACGCAGTATTTT. The chain links TRBV20-1 to TRBJ2-3; 8 positions agree with TRBD2. In germline, CDR1 is DFQATT, CDR2 SNEGSKA (reference sequence). This CDR3 has 16 amino acids. V was clipped by 0 bases and J by 0 bases; unmatched bases: 5.

This clonotype was observed a handful of times. The chain combines TRBV7-8 with TRBJ2-1, with D hard to call. Germline assignment: CDR1 SGHVS and CDR2 FQNEAQ. There are 16 residues in the CDR3. With 2 bases removed from V and 1 base from J, the gap between germline ends came to 12 bases. The CDR3 DNA follows: TGTGCCAGCAGCTTATCTCTGGAGAGGTCCTACAATGAGCAGTTCTTC. Translating gives CASSLSLERSYNEQFF.

The chain is built from TRBV7-3 and TRBJ2-2, with D perhaps assigned TRBD1 or TRBD2 (5 bases each). This CDR3 has 15 amino acids. V lost 3 bases and J 4 bases, leaving 12 bases between the germline ends. Germline V gene lookup returns CDR1 SGHTA and CDR2 FQGTGA. In DNA form, the CDR3 reads TGTGCCAGCAGCTTCCGAGGGGAGCCCACCGGGGAGCTGTTTTTT. This translates into CASSFRGEPTGELFF. Full variable domain (rest looked up from reference TRBV7-3 and TRBJ2-2): GAGVSQTPSNKVTEKGKYVELRCDPISGHTALYWYRQSLGQGPEFLIYFQGTGAADDSGLPNDRFFAVRPEGSVSTLKIQRTERGDSAVYLCASSFRGEPTGELFFGEGSRLTVL.

This chain uses TRBV5-5 with TRBJ2-5; D gene ambiguous. V was trimmed by 2 bases and J by 3 bases, leaving 17 bases between them. Germline CDR1 is SGHKS and CDR2 is YYEKEE (reference sequence). The CDR3 is 16 residues long. The CDR3 sequence: CASSFKPPTLKETQYF. In DNA, the CDR3 is TGTGCCAGCAGCTTTAAACCCCCCACCTTAAAAGAGACCCAGTACTTC.